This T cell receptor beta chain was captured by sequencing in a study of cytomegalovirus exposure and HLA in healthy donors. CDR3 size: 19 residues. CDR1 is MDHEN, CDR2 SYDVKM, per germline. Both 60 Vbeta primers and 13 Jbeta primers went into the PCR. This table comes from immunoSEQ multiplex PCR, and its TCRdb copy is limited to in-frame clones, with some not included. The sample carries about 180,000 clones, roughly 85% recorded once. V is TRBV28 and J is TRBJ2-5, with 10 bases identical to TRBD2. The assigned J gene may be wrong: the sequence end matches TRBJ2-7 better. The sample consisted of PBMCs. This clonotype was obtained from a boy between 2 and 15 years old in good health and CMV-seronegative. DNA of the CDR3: TGTGCCAGCACACCGCCGTCCAGACTAGCGGGCCCGAGCTCCTACGAGCAGTACTTC. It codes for CASTPPSRLAGPSSYEQYF.